This T cell receptor beta chain was identified during a study of shared clonotypes between healthy human individuals. The table came from immunoSEQ multiplex PCR; TCRdb's copy has only in-frame clones and leaves some out. The sample has about 1,800,000 clones, about 94% seen once; the top ten hold 1.2%. Germline V gene lookup returns CDR1 SGHAT and CDR2 FQNNGV. The CDR3 has 13 residues. Trimming left V 3 bases short and J 5 bases short, with 10 bases between. This clone has more than one count but fewer than ten. CD45RO-negative, CCR7-positively selected cells formed the naive CD8 fraction, excluding terminally differentiated effector memory CD45RA+ cells. Each sample came from a Caucasian adult donor living in Nashville, Tennessee.

Sample: naive CD8+ T cells sorted from blood. This receptor was taken from a man between 18 and 29 years old in good health. The rearrangement links TRBV11-2 to TRBJ1-1; D perhaps matches TRBD1 (6 bases). CDR3 nucleotide sequence: TGTGCCAGCAGCTTTGGGGGGCGGACTGAAGCTTTCTTT. Protein product: CASSFGGRTEAFF.